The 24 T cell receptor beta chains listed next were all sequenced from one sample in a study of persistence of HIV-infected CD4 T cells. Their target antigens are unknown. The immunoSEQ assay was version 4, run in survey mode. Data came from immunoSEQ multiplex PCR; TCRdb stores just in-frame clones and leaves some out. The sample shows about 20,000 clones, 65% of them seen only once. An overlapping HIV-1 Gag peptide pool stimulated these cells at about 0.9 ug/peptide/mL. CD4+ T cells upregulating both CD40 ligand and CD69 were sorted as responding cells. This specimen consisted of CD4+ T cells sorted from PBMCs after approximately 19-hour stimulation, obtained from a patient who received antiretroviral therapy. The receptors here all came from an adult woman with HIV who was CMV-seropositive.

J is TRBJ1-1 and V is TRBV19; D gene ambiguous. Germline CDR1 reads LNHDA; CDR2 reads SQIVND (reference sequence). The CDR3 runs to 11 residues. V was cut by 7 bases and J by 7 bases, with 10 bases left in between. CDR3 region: CASNGVFEAFF. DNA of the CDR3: TGTGCCAGTAACGGGGTTTTTGAAGCTTTCTTT.

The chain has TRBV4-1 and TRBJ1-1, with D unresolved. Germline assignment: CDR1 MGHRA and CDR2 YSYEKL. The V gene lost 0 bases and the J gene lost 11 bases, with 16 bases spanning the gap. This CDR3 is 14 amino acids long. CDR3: CASSQDSQYQRAFF. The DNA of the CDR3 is TGCGCCAGCAGCCAAGATTCACAGTACCAGAGGGCTTTCTTT.

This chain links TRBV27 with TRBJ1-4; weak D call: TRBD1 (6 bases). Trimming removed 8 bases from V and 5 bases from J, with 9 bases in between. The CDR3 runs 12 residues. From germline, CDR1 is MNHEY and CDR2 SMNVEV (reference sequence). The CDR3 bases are TGTGCCAGCTCCACAGGGAATGAAAAACTGTTTTTT. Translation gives CASSTGNEKLFF.

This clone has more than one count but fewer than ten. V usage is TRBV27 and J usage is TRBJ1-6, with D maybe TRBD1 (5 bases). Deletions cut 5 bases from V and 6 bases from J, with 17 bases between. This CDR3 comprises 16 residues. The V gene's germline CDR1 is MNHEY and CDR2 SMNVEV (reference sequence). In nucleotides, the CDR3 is TGTGCCAGCAGTCCCAGCCCGGGACTGACTAATTCACCCCTCCACTTT. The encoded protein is CASSPSPGLTNSPLHF.

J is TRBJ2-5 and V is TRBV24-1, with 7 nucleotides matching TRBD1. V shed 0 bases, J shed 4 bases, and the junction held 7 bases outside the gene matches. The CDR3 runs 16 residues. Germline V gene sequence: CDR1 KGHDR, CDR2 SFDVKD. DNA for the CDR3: TGTGCCACCAGTGATTTGGGAGGCGGACAGGTAGAGACCCAGTACTTC. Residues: CATSDLGGGQVETQYF.

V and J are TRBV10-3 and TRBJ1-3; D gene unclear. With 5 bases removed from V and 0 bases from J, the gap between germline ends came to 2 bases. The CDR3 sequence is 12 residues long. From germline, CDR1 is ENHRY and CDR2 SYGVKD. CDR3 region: CAISRSGNTIYF. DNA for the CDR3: TGTGCCATCAGTCGCTCTGGAAACACCATATATTTT.

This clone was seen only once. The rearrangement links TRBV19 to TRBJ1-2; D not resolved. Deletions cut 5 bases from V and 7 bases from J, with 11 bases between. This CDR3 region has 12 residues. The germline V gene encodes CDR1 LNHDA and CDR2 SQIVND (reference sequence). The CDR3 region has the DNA TGTGCCAGTAGTTTCCGGGAAGGTGGCTACACCTTC. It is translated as CASSFREGGYTF.

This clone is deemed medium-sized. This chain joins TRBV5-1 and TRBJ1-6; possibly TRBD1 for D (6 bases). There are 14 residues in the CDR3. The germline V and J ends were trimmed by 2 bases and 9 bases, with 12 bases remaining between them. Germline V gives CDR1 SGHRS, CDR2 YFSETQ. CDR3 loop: CASSFDEGGSPLHF. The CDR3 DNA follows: TGCGCCAGCAGCTTCGATGAAGGGGGTTCACCCCTCCACTTT.

The CDR3 spells CATSDYRTDTQYF. The CDR3 nucleotides read TGTGCCACCAGTGACTACAGGACAGATACGCAGTATTTT. The chain carries TRBV24-1 and TRBJ2-3; D perhaps matches TRBD1 (5 bases). V lost 4 bases and J lost 3, with 7 bases in between. The CDR3 runs 13 residues. Germline V gene data show CDR1 as KGHDR and CDR2 as SFDVKD.

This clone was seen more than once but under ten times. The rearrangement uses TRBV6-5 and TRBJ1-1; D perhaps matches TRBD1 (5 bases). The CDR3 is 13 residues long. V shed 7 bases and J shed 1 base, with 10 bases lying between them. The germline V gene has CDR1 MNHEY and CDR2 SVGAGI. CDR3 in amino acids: CASTNRRNTEAFF. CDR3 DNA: TGTGCCAGCACCAACAGGAGGAACACTGAAGCTTTCTTT.

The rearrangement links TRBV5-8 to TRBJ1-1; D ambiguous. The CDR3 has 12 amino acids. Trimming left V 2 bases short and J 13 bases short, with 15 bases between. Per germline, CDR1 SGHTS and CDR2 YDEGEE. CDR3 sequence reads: CASSFRQRSGFF. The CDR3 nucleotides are TGTGCCAGCAGCTTCCGTCAGAGATCTGGTTTCTTT.

The CDR3 nucleotides read TGTGCCAGCAGTTTCGGCTGGAGGGAAAAACTGTTTTTT. Translated: CASSFGWREKLFF. This chain links TRBV28 with TRBJ1-4, with D unresolved. Germline lookup yields CDR1 MDHEN and CDR2 SYDVKM. V was cut by 3 bases and J by 8 bases, with 10 bases left in between. The CDR3 has 13 residues.

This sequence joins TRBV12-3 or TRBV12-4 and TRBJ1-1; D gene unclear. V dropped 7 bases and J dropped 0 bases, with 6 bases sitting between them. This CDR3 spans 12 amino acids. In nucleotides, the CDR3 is TGTGCCAGCACCCAACTGAACACTGAAGCTTTCTTT. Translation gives CASTQLNTEAFF.

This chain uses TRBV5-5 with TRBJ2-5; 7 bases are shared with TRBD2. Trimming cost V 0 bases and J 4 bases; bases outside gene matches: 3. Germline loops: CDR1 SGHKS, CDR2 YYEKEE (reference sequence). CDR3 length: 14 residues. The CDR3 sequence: CASSLEGRGETQYF. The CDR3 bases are TGTGCCAGCAGCTTGGAAGGGAGGGGAGAGACCCAGTACTTC.

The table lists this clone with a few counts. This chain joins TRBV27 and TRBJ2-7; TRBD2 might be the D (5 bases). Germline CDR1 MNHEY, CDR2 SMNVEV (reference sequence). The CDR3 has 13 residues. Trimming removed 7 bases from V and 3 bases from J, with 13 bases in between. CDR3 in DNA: TGTGCCAGCAATTCAGTGGCGGGCTACGAGCAGTACTTC. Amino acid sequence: CASNSVAGYEQYF.

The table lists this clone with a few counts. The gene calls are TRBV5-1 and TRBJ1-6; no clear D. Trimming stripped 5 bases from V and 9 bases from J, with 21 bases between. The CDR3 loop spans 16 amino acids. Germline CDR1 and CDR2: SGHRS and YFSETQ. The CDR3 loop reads CASRPDPSSAVSPLHF. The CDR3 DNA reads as TGCGCCAGCAGACCGGACCCCTCGTCGGCTGTTTCACCCCTCCACTTT. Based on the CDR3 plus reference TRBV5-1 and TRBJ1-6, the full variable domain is KAGVTQTPRYLIKTRGQQVTLSCSPISGHRSVSWYQQTPGQGLQFLFEYFSETQRNKGNFPGRFSGRQFSNSRSEMNVSTLELGDSALYLCASRPDPSSAVSPLHFGNGTRLTVT.

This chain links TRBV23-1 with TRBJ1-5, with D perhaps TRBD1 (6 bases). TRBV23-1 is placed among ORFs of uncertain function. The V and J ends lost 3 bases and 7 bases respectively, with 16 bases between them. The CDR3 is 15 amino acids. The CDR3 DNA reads TGCGCCAGCAGTCAGTTTGGACAGCCCAAGCAGCCCCAGCATTTT. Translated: CASSQFGQPKQPQHF.

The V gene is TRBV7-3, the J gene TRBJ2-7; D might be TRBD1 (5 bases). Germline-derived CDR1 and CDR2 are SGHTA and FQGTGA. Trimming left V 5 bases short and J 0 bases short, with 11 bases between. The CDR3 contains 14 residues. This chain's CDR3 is CASSPQGNSYEQYF. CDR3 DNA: TGTGCCAGCAGCCCGCAGGGTAACTCCTACGAGCAGTACTTC. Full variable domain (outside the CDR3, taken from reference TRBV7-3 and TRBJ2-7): GAGVSQTPSNKVTEKGKYVELRCDPISGHTALYWYRQSLGQGPEFLIYFQGTGAADDSGLPNDRFFAVRPEGSVSTLKIQRTERGDSAVYLCASSPQGNSYEQYFGPGTRLTVT.

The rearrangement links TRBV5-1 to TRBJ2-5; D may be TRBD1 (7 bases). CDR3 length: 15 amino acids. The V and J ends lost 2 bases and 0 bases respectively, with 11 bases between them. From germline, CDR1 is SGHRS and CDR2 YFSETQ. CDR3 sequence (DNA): TGCGCCAGCAGCTTCGGAGGGACAGACCAAGAGACCCAGTACTTC. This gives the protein CASSFGGTDQETQYF.

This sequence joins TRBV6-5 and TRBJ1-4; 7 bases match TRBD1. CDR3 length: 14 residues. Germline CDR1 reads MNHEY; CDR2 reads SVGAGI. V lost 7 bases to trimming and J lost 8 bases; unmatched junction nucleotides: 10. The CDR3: CASTIRGPGEKLFF. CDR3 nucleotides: TGTGCCAGCACTATAAGGGGGCCAGGCGAAAAACTGTTTTTT.

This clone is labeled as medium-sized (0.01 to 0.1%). The CDR3 sequence: CASSQGSQQGYGYTF. The CDR3 nucleotides are TGTGCCAGCAGCCAAGGATCGCAACAGGGCTATGGCTACACCTTC. The chain is built from TRBV3-1 (or the pseudogene TRBV3-2) and TRBJ1-2, with D perhaps matching TRBD1 (6 bases). This CDR3 has 15 residues. The germline V and J ends were trimmed by 1 base and 4 bases, with 13 bases remaining between them. Looked up from germline, CDR1 is LGHDT and CDR2 is YNNKEL (reference sequence).

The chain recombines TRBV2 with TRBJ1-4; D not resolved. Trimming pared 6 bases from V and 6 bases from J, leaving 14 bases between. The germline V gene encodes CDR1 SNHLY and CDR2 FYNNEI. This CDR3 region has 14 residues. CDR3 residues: CASRMDGTYEKLFF. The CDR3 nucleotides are TGTGCCAGCAGAATGGACGGAACCTATGAAAAACTGTTTTTT. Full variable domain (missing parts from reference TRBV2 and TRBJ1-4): EPEVTQTPSHQVTQMGQEVILRCVPISNHLYFYWYRQILGQKVEFLVSFYNNEISEKSEIFDDQFSVERPDGSNFTLKIRSTKLEDSAMYFCASRMDGTYEKLFFGSGTQLSVL.

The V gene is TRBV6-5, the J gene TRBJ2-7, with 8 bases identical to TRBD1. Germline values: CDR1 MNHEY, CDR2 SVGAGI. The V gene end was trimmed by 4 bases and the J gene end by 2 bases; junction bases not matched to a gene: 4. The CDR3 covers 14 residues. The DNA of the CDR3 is TGTGCCAGCAGTTTAGGACAGGGTCCCTACGAGCAGTACTTC. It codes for CASSLGQGPYEQYF.

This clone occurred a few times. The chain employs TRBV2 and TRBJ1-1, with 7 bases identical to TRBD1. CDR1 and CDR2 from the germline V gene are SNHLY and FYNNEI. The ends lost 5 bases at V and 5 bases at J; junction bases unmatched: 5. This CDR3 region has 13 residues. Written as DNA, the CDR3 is TGTGCCAGCAGTAATCAGGGGGAGACTGAAGCTTTCTTT. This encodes CASSNQGETEAFF.